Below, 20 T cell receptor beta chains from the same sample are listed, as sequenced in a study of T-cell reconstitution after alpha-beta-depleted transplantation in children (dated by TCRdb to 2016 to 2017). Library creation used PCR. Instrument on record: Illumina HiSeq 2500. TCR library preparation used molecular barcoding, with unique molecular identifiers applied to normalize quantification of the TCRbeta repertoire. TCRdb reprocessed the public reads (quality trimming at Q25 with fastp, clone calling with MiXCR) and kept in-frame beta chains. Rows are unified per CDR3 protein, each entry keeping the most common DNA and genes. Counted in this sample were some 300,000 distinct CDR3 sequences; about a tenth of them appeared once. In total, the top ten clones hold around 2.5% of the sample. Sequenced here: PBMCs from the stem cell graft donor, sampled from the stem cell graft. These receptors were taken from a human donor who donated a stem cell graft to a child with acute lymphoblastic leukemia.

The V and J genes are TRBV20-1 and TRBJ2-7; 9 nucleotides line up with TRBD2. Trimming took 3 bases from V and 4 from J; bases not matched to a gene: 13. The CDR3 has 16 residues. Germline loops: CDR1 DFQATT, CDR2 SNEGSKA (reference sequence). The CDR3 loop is CSASPSGLAALYEQYF. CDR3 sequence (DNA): TGCAGTGCTAGTCCATCGGGACTAGCAGCCCTATACGAGCAGTACTTC.

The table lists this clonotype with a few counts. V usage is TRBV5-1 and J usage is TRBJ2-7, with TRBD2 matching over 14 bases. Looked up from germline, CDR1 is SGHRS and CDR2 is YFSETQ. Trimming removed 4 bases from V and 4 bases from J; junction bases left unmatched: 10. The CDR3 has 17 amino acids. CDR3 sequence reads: CASSGGTSGSSGYEQYF. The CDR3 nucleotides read TGCGCCAGCAGCGGGGGGACTAGCGGGAGTTCTGGATACGAGCAGTACTTC.

CDR3 sequence: CASSEAFSYEQYF. As DNA, the CDR3 is TGCGCCAGCAGTGAGGCGTTCTCCTACGAGCAGTACTTC. The V call is TRBV10-1, the J call TRBJ2-7; D gene uncertain. CDR3 size: 13 residues. V dropped 2 bases and J dropped 0 bases, with 5 bases sitting between them. Per the germline V gene, CDR1 is WNHNN and CDR2 is SYGVQD (reference sequence).

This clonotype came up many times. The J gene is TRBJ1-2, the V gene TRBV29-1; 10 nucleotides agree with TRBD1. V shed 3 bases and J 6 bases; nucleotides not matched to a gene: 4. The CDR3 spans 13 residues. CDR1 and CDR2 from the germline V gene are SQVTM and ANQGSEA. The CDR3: CSVDWTGGNGYTF. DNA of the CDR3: TGCAGCGTTGACTGGACAGGGGGGAATGGCTACACCTTC.

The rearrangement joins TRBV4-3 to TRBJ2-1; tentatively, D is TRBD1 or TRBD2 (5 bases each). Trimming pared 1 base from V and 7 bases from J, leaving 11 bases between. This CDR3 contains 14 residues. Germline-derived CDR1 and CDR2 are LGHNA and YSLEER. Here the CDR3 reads CASSQGRGGNEQFF. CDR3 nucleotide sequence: TGCGCCAGCAGCCAAGGCCGGGGCGGGAATGAGCAGTTCTTC.

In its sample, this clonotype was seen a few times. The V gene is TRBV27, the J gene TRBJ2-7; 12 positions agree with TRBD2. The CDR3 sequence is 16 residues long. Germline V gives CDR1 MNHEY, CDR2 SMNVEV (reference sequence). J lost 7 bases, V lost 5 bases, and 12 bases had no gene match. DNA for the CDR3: TGTGCCAGCAGTCCTTCCTCTAGCGGGAGGGCGCGGGAGCAGTACTTC. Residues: CASSPSSSGRAREQYF.

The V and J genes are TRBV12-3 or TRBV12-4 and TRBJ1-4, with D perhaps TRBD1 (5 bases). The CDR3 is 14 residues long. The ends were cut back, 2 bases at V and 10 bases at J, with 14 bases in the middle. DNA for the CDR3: TGTGCCAGCAGTTTACGGCAGGGATCCGTAAAACTGTTTTTT. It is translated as CASSLRQGSVKLFF.

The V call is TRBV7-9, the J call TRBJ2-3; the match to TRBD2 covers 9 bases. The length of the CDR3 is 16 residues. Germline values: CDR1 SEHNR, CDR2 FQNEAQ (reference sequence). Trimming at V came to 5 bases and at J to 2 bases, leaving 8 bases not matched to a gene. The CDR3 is CASSIGREGFTDTQYF. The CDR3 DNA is TGTGCCAGCAGCATCGGGCGGGAGGGCTTCACAGATACGCAGTATTTT. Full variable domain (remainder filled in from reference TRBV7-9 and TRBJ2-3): DTGVSQNPRHKITKRGQNVTFRCDPISEHNRLYWYRQTLGQGPEFLTYFQNEAQLEKSRLLSDRFSAERPKGSFSTLEIQRTEQGDSAMYLCASSIGREGFTDTQYFGPGTRLTVL.

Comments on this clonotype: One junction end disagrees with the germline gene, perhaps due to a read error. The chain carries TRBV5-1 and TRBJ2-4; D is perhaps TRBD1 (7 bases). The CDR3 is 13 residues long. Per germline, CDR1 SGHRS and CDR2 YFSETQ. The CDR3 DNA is TGCGCCAGCAGCGCGGGACAGAAAAACAGTCAGTACTTC. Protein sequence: CASSAGQKNSQYF.

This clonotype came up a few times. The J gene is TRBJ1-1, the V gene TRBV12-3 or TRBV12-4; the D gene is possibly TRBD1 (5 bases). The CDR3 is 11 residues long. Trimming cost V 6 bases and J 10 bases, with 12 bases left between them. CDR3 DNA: TGTGCCAGCAGCCGGGACCCGCGAGCTTTCTTT. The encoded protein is CASSRDPRAFF.

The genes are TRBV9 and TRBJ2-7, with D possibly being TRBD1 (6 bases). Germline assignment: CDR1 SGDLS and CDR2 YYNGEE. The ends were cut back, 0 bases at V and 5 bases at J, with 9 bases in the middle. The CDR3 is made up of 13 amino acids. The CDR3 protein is CASSVDRVNEQYF. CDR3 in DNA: TGTGCCAGCAGCGTAGACAGGGTCAACGAGCAGTACTTC.

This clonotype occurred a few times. The CDR3 loop reads CASSRPSGAGGELFF. DNA of the CDR3: TGTGCCAGCAGCCGACCCTCAGGGGCTGGCGGGGAGCTGTTTTTT. The V and J genes are TRBV12-3 or TRBV12-4 and TRBJ2-2; D may be TRBD1 (6 bases). The CDR3 runs 15 residues. The V and J ends lost 6 bases and 7 bases respectively, with 18 bases between them.

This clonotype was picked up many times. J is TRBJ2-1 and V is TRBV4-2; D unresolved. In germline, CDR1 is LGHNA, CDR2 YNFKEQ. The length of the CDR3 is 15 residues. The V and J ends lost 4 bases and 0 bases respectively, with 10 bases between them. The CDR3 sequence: CASSPLASSYNEQFF. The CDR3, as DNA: TGTGCCAGCAGCCCGCTCGCGAGCTCCTACAATGAGCAGTTCTTC.

The CDR3 nucleotides read TGCGCCAGCAGCCAACTTGCGGCTAGCGGGACCCTCTACACAGATACGCAGTATTTT. This gives the protein CASSQLAASGTLYTDTQYF. The V call is TRBV4-1, the J call TRBJ2-3; 9 nucleotides match TRBD2. Germline V gives CDR1 MGHRA, CDR2 YSYEKL. Trimming cost V 2 bases and J 2 bases; bases outside gene matches: 14. This CDR3 has 19 amino acids.

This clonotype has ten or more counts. This chain's CDR3 is CASSLTSGYEQFF. The CDR3 DNA reads TGTGCCAGCAGTTTGACTAGTGGGTATGAGCAGTTCTTC. The chain has TRBV6-5 and TRBJ2-1; weak D call: TRBD2 (6 bases). The germline V gene encodes CDR1 MNHEY and CDR2 SVGAGI. V lost 4 bases and J lost 8, with 12 bases in between. The CDR3 runs 13 residues.

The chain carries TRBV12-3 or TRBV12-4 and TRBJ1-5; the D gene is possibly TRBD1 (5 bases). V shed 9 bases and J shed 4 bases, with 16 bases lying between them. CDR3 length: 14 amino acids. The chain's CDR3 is CASTRGSPNQPQHF. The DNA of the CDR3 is TGTGCCAGTACCCGGGGGTCTCCGAATCAGCCCCAGCATTTT.

The CDR3 protein is CASSLSAGYSNQPQHF. CDR3 nucleotides: TGTGCCAGCAGTTTATCAGCAGGGTATAGCAATCAGCCCCAGCATTTT. The chain combines TRBV27 with TRBJ1-5; possibly TRBD1 for D (5 bases). The ends were cut back, 0 bases at V and 0 bases at J, with 9 bases in the middle. Germline CDR1 and CDR2: MNHEY and SMNVEV (reference sequence). The CDR3 is 16 amino acids.

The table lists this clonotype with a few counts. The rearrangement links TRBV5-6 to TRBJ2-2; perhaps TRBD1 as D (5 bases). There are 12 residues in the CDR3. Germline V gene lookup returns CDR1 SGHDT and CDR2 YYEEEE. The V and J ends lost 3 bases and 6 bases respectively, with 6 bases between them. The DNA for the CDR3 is TGTGCCAGCAGCTGGGGCCCCGGGGAGCTGTTTTTT. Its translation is CASSWGPGELFF.

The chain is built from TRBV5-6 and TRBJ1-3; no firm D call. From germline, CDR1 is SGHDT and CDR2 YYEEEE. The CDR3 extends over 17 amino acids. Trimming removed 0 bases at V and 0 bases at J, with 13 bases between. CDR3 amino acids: CASSLVRAQLSGNTIYF. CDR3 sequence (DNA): TGTGCCAGCAGCTTGGTTCGCGCCCAGCTCTCTGGAAACACCATATATTTT.

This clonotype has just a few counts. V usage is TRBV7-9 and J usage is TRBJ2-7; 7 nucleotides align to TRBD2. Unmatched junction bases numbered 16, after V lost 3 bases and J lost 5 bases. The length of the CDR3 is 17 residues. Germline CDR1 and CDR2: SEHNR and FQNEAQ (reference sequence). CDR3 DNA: TGTGCCAGCAGCTTTCCGAGCGGGAACGTCGAACCCCACGAGCAGTACTTC. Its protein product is CASSFPSGNVEPHEQYF.